This T cell receptor beta chain was captured by sequencing in a study of blood T cell repertoires in COVID-19. About the study: The United States, Italy and Spain supplied acute and convalescent COVID-19 samples. From T cells, B-cell-depleted T cells, or PBMCs came the material, which was cDNA or gDNA.

The CDR3 spans 20 residues. The trim removed 2 bases at V and 0 bases at J, leaving 15 bases unmatched. Looked up from germline, CDR1 is MDHEN and CDR2 is SYDVKM. Original handling: Reference gene primer amplification yielded estimated nucleated cell counts. Profiled with immunoSEQ multiplex PCR; TCRdb holds only in-frame clones, not every one. V, J and clone size were drawn from that table, and D and trimming were deduced from the DNA. Counted here are about 150,000 clones, roughly nine tenths occurring once; the ten biggest clones make up about 15%. The rearrangement joins TRBV28 to TRBJ2-7; 11 bases are a match to TRBD2. The clonotype originates from a woman between 35 and 50 years old with acute or convalescent COVID-19. The sample taken for sequencing was peripheral blood. Written as DNA, the CDR3 is TGTGCCAGCAGTTTAATCTTGGCGGCTAGCGGGGGGTTAAACTCCTACGAGCAGTACTTC. It codes for CASSLILAASGGLNSYEQYF.